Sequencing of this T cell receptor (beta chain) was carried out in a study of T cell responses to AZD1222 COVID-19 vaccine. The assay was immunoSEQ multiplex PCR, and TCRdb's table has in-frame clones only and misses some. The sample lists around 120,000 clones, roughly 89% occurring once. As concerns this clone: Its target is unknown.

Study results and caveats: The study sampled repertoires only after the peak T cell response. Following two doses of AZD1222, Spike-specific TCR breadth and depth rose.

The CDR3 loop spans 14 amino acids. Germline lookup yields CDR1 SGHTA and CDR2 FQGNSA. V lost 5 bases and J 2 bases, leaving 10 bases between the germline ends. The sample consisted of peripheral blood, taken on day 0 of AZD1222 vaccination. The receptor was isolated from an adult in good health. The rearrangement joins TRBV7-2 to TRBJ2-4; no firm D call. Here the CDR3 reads CASSPPEPKNIQYF. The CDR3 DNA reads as TGTGCCAGCAGCCCCCCGGAACCCAAAAACATTCAGTACTTC.